Each of the 32 T cell receptor beta chains below was sequenced from the same sample in a study of shared clonotypes between healthy human individuals. Profiling relied on immunoSEQ multiplex PCR, and the TCRdb table lists in-frame clones only, not all of them. The table lists 1,400,000 or so clones, approximately 98.5% of them singletons, with over 0.3% in the top ten. The sequenced sample was naive CD4+ T cells sorted from blood. Subset given: CD45RA+ positively selected. Receptors were obtained from a man aged 30 to 39 in good health.

This chain joins TRBV5-4 and TRBJ2-1, with D possibly matching TRBD1 (5 bases). The V and J ends lost 4 bases and 1 base respectively, with 12 bases between them. Germline loops: CDR1 SGHNT, CDR2 YYREEE (reference sequence). The CDR3 has 15 amino acids. DNA of the CDR3: TGTGCCAGCAGCCCGGGTGGGGCGTCCTACAATGAGCAGTTCTTC. Its translation: CASSPGGASYNEQFF.

V is TRBV25-1 and J is TRBJ2-2, with D uncertain. Trimming stripped 4 bases from V and 4 bases from J, with 13 bases between. The CDR3 is made up of 15 amino acids. The germline V gene encodes CDR1 MGHDK and CDR2 SYGVNS. The CDR3 reads CASSGRPGRTGELFF. CDR3 DNA: TGTGCCAGCAGTGGCCGACCTGGGCGCACCGGGGAGCTGTTTTTT.

V and J are TRBV6-1 and TRBJ2-3; 9 bases are a match to TRBD1. V shed 7 bases and J 4 bases; nucleotides not matched to a gene: 6. The length of the CDR3 is 14 residues. Germline loops: CDR1 MNHNS, CDR2 SASEGT. CDR3 DNA sequence: TGTGCCAGCAACCGGGACAGGGTTGCAGATACGCAGTATTTT. Translating gives CASNRDRVADTQYF.

The chain carries TRBV5-4 and TRBJ2-7; 8 bases are a match to TRBD1. J gave up 6 bases and V 3 bases, and 5 bases lay outside the gene matches. CDR3 size: 13 residues. Germline CDR1 SGHNT, CDR2 YYREEE (reference sequence). The CDR3 DNA follows: TGTGCCAGCAGCTCTCGGACAGGGCGCGAGCAGTACTTC. Protein: CASSSRTGREQYF.

This chain uses TRBV5-1 with TRBJ1-1, with D unclear. Germline V gene data show CDR1 as SGHRS and CDR2 as YFSETQ. Trimming pared 1 base from V and 3 bases from J, leaving 22 bases between. The CDR3 covers 18 residues. CDR3 loop: CASSLISRGSKTDTEAFF. DNA for the CDR3: TGCGCCAGCAGCTTGATTTCGCGGGGATCTAAGACGGACACTGAAGCTTTCTTT.

The chain is built from TRBV5-6 and TRBJ1-5, with TRBD1 matching 9 bases. The CDR3 loop spans 15 amino acids. V shed 4 bases, J shed 10 bases, and the junction held 12 bases outside the gene matches. CDR1 and CDR2 (germline): SGHDT, YYEEEE. In nucleotides, the CDR3 is TGTGCCAGCAGCCTCACCGGGACAGGGAATGACCCCCAGCATTTT. Protein product: CASSLTGTGNDPQHF.

The V gene is TRBV27, the J gene TRBJ2-7, with a tentative D call TRBD2 (6 bases). Germline values: CDR1 MNHEY, CDR2 SMNVEV (reference sequence). V gave up 2 bases and J gave up 4 bases, with 12 bases separating them. This CDR3 region has 14 residues. The CDR3: CASSLTSSGYEQYF. CDR3 bases: TGTGCCAGCAGTTTAACTAGCAGTGGGTACGAGCAGTACTTC.

The chain joins TRBV4-1 to TRBJ1-4; 7 bases are a match to TRBD1. This CDR3 has 14 residues. Trimming at V came to 8 bases and at J to 6 bases, leaving 9 bases not matched to a gene. From germline, CDR1 is MGHRA and CDR2 YSYEKL. The CDR3 sequence: CASRQGGTDEKLFF. The CDR3 DNA sequence: TGCGCCAGCCGGCAGGGGGGCACGGATGAAAAACTGTTTTTT.

The V call is TRBV5-1, the J call TRBJ2-2; D not certain. Germline CDR1 reads SGHRS; CDR2 reads YFSETQ. The CDR3 consists of 13 residues. V was pared by 3 bases and J by 6 bases, with 9 bases between. The CDR3 nucleotides read TGCGCCAGCAGCTACGAGTCGTCCGGGGAGCTGTTTTTT. As protein: CASSYESSGELFF.

Turning to this clone: Other DNA sequences in this specimen translate into the identical CDR3. The CDR3 loop reads CASSPGLSTDTQYF. CDR3 DNA sequence: TGTGCCAGCAGCCCGGGACTTAGCACAGATACGCAGTATTTT. The V and J genes are TRBV7-3 and TRBJ2-3; a possible D gene is TRBD2 (6 bases). The CDR3 length is 14 residues. The V end lost 5 bases, the J end lost 0 bases, and 9 bases lay between the germline ends. From germline, CDR1 is SGHTA and CDR2 FQGTGA.

Comment on this clone: Within the sample, other DNA sequences also encode this same CDR3. The chain has TRBV29-1 and TRBJ1-5, with a weak D call TRBD1 (5 bases). In germline, CDR1 is SQVTM, CDR2 ANQGSEA. Trimming stripped 4 bases from V and 4 bases from J, with 8 bases between. This CDR3 comprises 12 residues. The CDR3: CSVGGTNQPQHF. In DNA, the CDR3 is TGCAGCGTTGGGGGGACGAATCAGCCCCAGCATTTT.

This CDR3 reads CASSYVPWLKYF. CDR3 DNA: TGTGCCAGCAGTTACGTTCCCTGGTTGAAGTACTTC. V usage is TRBV6-5 and J usage is TRBJ2-4; D call uncertain. The CDR3 has 12 amino acids. The V and J ends lost 2 bases and 14 bases respectively, with 13 bases between them. Germline-derived CDR1 and CDR2 are MNHEY and SVGAGI.

The sample holds one count of this clone. The chain links TRBV6-5 to TRBJ1-2; TRBD1 might be the D (5 bases). Germline V CDR1 and CDR2: MNHEY, SVGAGI. Trimming shortened V by 3 bases and J by 4 bases, and 18 bases separated the two germline ends. The CDR3 covers 16 residues. The CDR3 DNA is TGTGCCAGCAGTTATGGACAAAACCCTGGGTTCTATGGCTACACCTTC. It encodes CASSYGQNPGFYGYTF.

The V gene is TRBV27, the J gene TRBJ2-2; a weak D match, TRBD2 (5 bases). Germline V CDR1 and CDR2: MNHEY, SMNVEV (reference sequence). The V end lost 3 bases, the J end lost 6 bases, and 14 bases lay between the germline ends. There are 15 residues in the CDR3. CDR3 nucleotide sequence: TGTGCCAGCAGTTTCTGGGCAGGAGGTTCCGGGGAGCTGTTTTTT. It encodes CASSFWAGGSGELFF.

The table lists this clone with a count of one. The V gene is TRBV5-6, the J gene TRBJ2-5, with D possibly TRBD1 on 5 matching bases. Germline CDR1 SGHDT, CDR2 YYEEEE. The V gene lost 0 bases and the J gene lost 7 bases, with 7 bases spanning the gap. This CDR3 is 12 amino acids long. This CDR3 is CASSLGQGTQYF. The DNA for the CDR3 is TGTGCCAGCAGCTTGGGCCAGGGGACCCAGTACTTC.

The gene calls are TRBV14 and TRBJ1-3, with D unclear. Germline CDR1 SGHDN, CDR2 FVKESK. The CDR3 length is 15 residues. V was pared by 4 bases and J by 2 bases, with 12 bases between. The chain's CDR3 is CASSRLRTAGNTIYF. CDR3 DNA sequence: TGTGCCAGCAGCCGGCTCCGGACGGCTGGAAACACCATATATTTT. Supplemented by reference TRBV14 and TRBJ1-3, the full variable domain reads EAGVTQFPSHSVIEKGQTVTLRCDPISGHDNLYWYRRVMGKEIKFLLHFVKESKQDESGMPNNRFLAERTGGTYSTLKVQPAELEDSGVYFCASSRLRTAGNTIYFGEGSWLTVV.

The gene calls are TRBV5-1 and TRBJ2-5, with 11 positions matching TRBD1. CDR1 SGHRS and CDR2 YFSETQ come from the germline V gene. With V trimmed by 4 bases and J by 5 bases, 10 bases remained unmatched. The CDR3 is made up of 16 amino acids. The CDR3 sequence: CASSGWTDRGRETQYF. In nucleotides, the CDR3 is TGCGCCAGCAGCGGTTGGACGGACAGGGGGCGGGAGACCCAGTACTTC.

The rearrangement links TRBV6-1 to TRBJ2-1, with 10 bases matching TRBD2. CDR1 and CDR2 from the germline V gene are MNHNS and SASEGT. CDR3 size: 14 residues. After removal of 8 bases from V and 7 bases from J, the junction contained 8 bases not matched to a gene. CDR3: CASYLSGGLNEQFF. DNA for the CDR3: TGTGCCAGCTACCTTAGCGGGGGGTTAAATGAGCAGTTCTTC.

V is TRBV7-9 and J is TRBJ1-3; D ambiguous. The germline V and J ends were trimmed by 5 bases and 0 bases, with 23 bases remaining between them. Germline lookup yields CDR1 SEHNR and CDR2 FQNEAQ (reference sequence). The CDR3 loop spans 19 amino acids. In DNA form, the CDR3 reads TGTGCCAGCAGCGTACCGGCGGGTGTAGCCCAAAGCTCTGGAAACACCATATATTTT. Amino acids: CASSVPAGVAQSSGNTIYF.

The chain employs TRBV28 and TRBJ1-5; D perhaps matches TRBD1 (6 bases). The V end was cut by 6 bases, the J end by 0 bases, with 12 bases between. The CDR3 runs to 15 residues. Germline-derived CDR1 and CDR2 are MDHEN and SYDVKM. The CDR3 loop reads CASSTTGYSNQPQHF. The CDR3 DNA is TGTGCCAGCAGCACGACAGGCTATAGCAATCAGCCCCAGCATTTT.

The CDR3 nucleotides read TGTGCCAGCGGCGGCCGTAACCTGTTTGAAGCTTTCTTT. It encodes CASGGRNLFEAFF. The chain has TRBV6-1 and TRBJ1-1, with D hard to call. The CDR3 runs 13 residues. Germline CDR1 and CDR2: MNHNS and SASEGT. With 8 bases removed from V and 7 bases from J, the gap between germline ends came to 17 bases.

This chain uses TRBV4-3 with TRBJ2-7; either TRBD1 or TRBD2 may supply D (5 bases each). V lost 2 bases and J lost 3, with 14 bases in between. Germline V CDR1 and CDR2: LGHNA, YSLEER. The CDR3 is 15 amino acids. The CDR3, as DNA: TGCGCCAGCAGCCAATCAGGCTCGGGGCACTACGAGCAGTACTTC. Translated, it gives CASSQSGSGHYEQYF.

The chain employs TRBV28 and TRBJ2-3; 10 nucleotides line up with TRBD2. The junction had 7 bases not matched to a gene; V was cut back by 4 bases and J by 3 bases. Germline CDR1 and CDR2: MDHEN and SYDVKM. This CDR3 comprises 16 residues. CDR3 in DNA: TGTGCCAGCAGTTCCTTTCTAGCGGGAGCTACAGATACGCAGTATTTT. The encoded protein is CASSSFLAGATDTQYF. The full variable domain, in which reference TRBV28 and TRBJ2-3 provide the parts outside the CDR3, is DVKVTQSSRYLVKRTGEKVFLECVQDMDHENMFWYRQDPGLGLRLIYFSYDVKMKEKGDIPEGYSVSREKKERFSLILESASTNQTSMYLCASSSFLAGATDTQYFGPGTRLTVL.

This clone was observed a single time. V gene TRBV5-1 combines with J gene TRBJ2-7; 9 nucleotides align to TRBD2. The CDR3 covers 16 residues. Trimming removed 2 bases from V and 5 bases from J; junction bases left unmatched: 11. Germline CDR1 and CDR2: SGHRS and YFSETQ. The CDR3, as DNA: TGCGCCAGCAGCTTTACAATAGCGGGAGTATTTAACGAGCAGTACTTC. Encoded protein: CASSFTIAGVFNEQYF.

This chain connects TRBV10-2 to TRBJ1-5; D might be TRBD1 (5 bases). Deletions cut 4 bases from V and 4 bases from J, with 8 bases between. CDR1 is WSHSY, CDR2 SAAADI, per germline. CDR3 length: 13 residues. The CDR3 here is CASSGGGNQPQHF. As DNA, the CDR3 is TGCGCCAGCAGTGGGGGGGGAAATCAGCCCCAGCATTTT.

The CDR3 DNA sequence: TGCGCCAGCAGCTTGAGCAGAGGAGGGGACAATGAGCAGTTCTTC. Translation gives CASSLSRGGDNEQFF. This chain connects TRBV5-1 to TRBJ2-1; tentatively, D is TRBD2 (6 bases). The germline CDR1 and CDR2 sequences are SGHRS and YFSETQ. V was trimmed by 1 base and J by 5 bases, leaving 13 bases between them. The CDR3 length is 15 residues.

The chain joins TRBV6-5 to TRBJ2-7, with 11 nucleotides matching TRBD2. V lost 10 bases, J lost 4 bases, and 9 bases stayed unmatched. This CDR3 comprises 14 residues. Germline lookup yields CDR1 MNHEY and CDR2 SVGAGI. CDR3 nucleotide sequence: TGTGCCACGAAAATACTAGCGGGAGCTTACGAGCAGTACTTC. Protein sequence: CATKILAGAYEQYF.

The genes are TRBV28 and TRBJ2-7; tentatively, D is TRBD1 (6 bases). The germline CDR1 and CDR2 sequences are MDHEN and SYDVKM. The CDR3 runs to 16 residues. Trimming took 6 bases from V and 2 from J, leaving 20 bases between them. The CDR3 bases are TGTGCCAGCAGCCCTACCCCCCGGGACACCGCCTACGAGCAGTACTTC. Its translation is CASSPTPRDTAYEQYF.

V usage is TRBV5-1 and J usage is TRBJ2-5, with D uncertain. CDR3 length: 12 residues. Per the germline V gene, CDR1 is SGHRS and CDR2 is YFSETQ. V dropped 2 bases and J dropped 2 bases, with 4 bases sitting between them. The CDR3 sequence: CASSLHQETQYF. In DNA form, the CDR3 reads TGCGCCAGCAGCTTACATCAAGAGACCCAGTACTTC.

This chain joins TRBV10-1 and TRBJ2-1; perhaps TRBD2 as D (5 bases). The germline CDR1 and CDR2 sequences are WNHNN and SYGVQD (reference sequence). This CDR3 comprises 18 residues. Trimming left V 3 bases short and J 4 bases short, with 22 bases between. CDR3 nucleotides: TGCGCCAGCAGTGAAGACCTCCGCACGGGCGGGCCTTACAATGAGCAGTTCTTC. Translating gives CASSEDLRTGGPYNEQFF.

The chain couples TRBV7-9 to TRBJ1-4; a weak D match, TRBD1 (5 bases). Trimming took off 1 base at V and 13 bases at J, with 13 bases between the two ends. Germline values: CDR1 SEHNR, CDR2 FQNEAQ (reference sequence). There are 13 residues in the CDR3. For the CDR3, the DNA is TGTGCCAGCAGCTTAGAGCAGGGCTTATCACTGTTTTTT. This codes for CASSLEQGLSLFF. Full variable domain (remainder filled in from reference TRBV7-9 and TRBJ1-4): DTGVSQNPRHKITKRGQNVTFRCDPISEHNRLYWYRQTLGQGPEFLTYFQNEAQLEKSRLLSDRFSAERPKGSFSTLEIQRTEQGDSAMYLCASSLEQGLSLFFGSGTQLSVL.

V gene TRBV7-9 combines with J gene TRBJ2-3; 7 bases line up with TRBD2. This CDR3 contains 14 residues. With V trimmed by 8 bases and J by 1 base, 6 bases remained unmatched. The germline gives CDR1 SEHNR, CDR2 FQNEAQ (reference sequence). The DNA of the CDR3 is TGTGCCAGCCGGCTAGCGGAGCGCACAGATACGCAGTATTTT. This translates into CASRLAERTDTQYF. The full variable domain, in which reference TRBV7-9 and TRBJ2-3 provide the parts outside the CDR3, is DTGVSQNPRHKITKRGQNVTFRCDPISEHNRLYWYRQTLGQGPEFLTYFQNEAQLEKSRLLSDRFSAERPKGSFSTLEIQRTEQGDSAMYLCASRLAERTDTQYFGPGTRLTVL.